The entry below describes one T cell receptor beta chain. Its antigen is undetermined. One end of the junction is discordant with germline, which a read error may explain. Germline V gene lookup returns CDR1 MGHDK and CDR2 SYGVNS. This CDR3 region has 14 residues. Breast cancer patients provided tissue from their axillary draining lymph nodes. The data are from a study of breast tumors, draining lymph nodes, adjacent tissues. Study observations and caveats: Tumor TCR diversity was below lymph nodes but above nontumor tissue. The data were judged consistent with most tumor T cells coming from lymph node and expanding in tumor.

MiXCR, run by TCRdb on the multiplex PCR reads, gives a single entry per CDR3 protein. The sample has about 180,000 distinct CDR3 sequences, 30% to 35% seen once. Sequencing used axillary lymph node tissue. The genes are TRBV25-1 and TRBJ1-4; TRBD1 is a possible D gene (5 bases). The clonotype was recovered from a female donor with breast cancer. Some clones in this sample may be carry-over from other donors' samples. The CDR3 loop is CASSEFPGNEELFF. As DNA, the CDR3 is TGTGCCAGCAGTGAATTTCCAGGGAATGAAGAACTGTTTTTT.